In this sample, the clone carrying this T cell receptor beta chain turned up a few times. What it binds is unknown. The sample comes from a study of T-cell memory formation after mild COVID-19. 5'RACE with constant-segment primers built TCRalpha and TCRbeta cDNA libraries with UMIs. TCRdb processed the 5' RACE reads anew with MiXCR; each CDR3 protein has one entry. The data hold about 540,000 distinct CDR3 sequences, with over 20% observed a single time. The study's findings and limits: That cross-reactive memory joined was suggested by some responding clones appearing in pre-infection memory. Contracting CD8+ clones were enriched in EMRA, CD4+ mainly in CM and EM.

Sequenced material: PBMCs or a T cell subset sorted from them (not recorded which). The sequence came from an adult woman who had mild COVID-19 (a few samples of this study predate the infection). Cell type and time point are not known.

CDR3 nucleotides: TGCAGCGTTGTAGGGGAAACTGGCAATCAGCCCCAGCATTTT. It specifies CSVVGETGNQPQHF. The chain links TRBV29-1 to TRBJ1-5, with D possibly being TRBD1 (5 bases). The germline gives CDR1 SQVTM, CDR2 ANQGSEA. The CDR3 has 14 amino acids. The germline V and J ends were trimmed by 4 bases and 2 bases, with 12 bases remaining between them.